The present entry profiles one T cell receptor (beta chain) with its context. This specimen comes from a study of blood T cell repertoires in COVID-19. For the study at large: Acute-phase and convalescent COVID-19 samples originated in the United States, Italy and Spain. Nucleic acid was either cDNA or gDNA, and it came from T cells, B-cell-depleted T cells, or PBMCs.

Per the study methods: It was from reference gene primer amplification that nucleated cell counts were estimated. Sequencing was performed with immunoSEQ multiplex PCR; in TCRdb, only in-frame clones are kept and a portion is missing. V, J and clone size derive from that table, while D and trimming were established from the DNA sequence. The table has roughly 220,000 clones, about 87% seen once. This CDR3 contains 16 residues. V lost 0 bases and J 0 bases, leaving 12 bases between the germline ends. Per the germline V gene, CDR1 is LNHNV and CDR2 is YYDKDF (reference sequence). The sequenced sample consisted of PBMCs or T cells enriched from blood (not recorded which). This TCR derives from a woman aged 25 to 39 who had recovered from COVID-19. The chain combines TRBV15 with TRBJ2-7; D unresolved. CDR3: CATSRERIGSSYEQYF. CDR3 bases: TGTGCCACCAGCAGAGAGAGGATAGGTAGCTCCTACGAGCAGTACTTC.